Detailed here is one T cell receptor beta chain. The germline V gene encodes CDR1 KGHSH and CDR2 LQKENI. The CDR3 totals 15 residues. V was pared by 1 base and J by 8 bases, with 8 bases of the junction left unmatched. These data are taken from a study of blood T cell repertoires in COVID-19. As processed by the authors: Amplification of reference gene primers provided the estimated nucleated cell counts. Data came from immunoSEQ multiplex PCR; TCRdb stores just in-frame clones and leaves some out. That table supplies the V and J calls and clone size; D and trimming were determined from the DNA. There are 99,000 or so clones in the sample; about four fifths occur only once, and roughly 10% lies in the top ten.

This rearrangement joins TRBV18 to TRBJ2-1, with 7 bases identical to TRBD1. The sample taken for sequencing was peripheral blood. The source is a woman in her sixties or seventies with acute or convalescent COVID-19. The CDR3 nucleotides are TGTGCCAGCTCACCACTACAGGGGAATTTGGATGAGCAGTTCTTC. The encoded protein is CASSPLQGNLDEQFF.